The present TCR beta chain was sequenced within a study of T-cell reconstitution after alpha-beta-depleted transplantation in children. General observations from the study: Fresh T-cell production supplied most of the T-cell counts and diversity seen one year after transplant.

TCRbeta library construction was performed incorporating unique molecular identifiers. TCRdb independently ran MiXCR on the PCR reads; one entry per CDR3 protein. The sample carries 500,000 to 650,000 distinct CDR3 sequences, roughly 13% recorded once. About this clonotype: Its antigen is unidentified.

Trimming cost V 5 bases and J 4 bases, with 13 bases left between them. The CDR3 runs 14 residues. Germline V gives CDR1 SGHTA, CDR2 FQGTGA. This TCR was sampled from a male patient between 10 and 17 years old who had a stem cell transplant for acute myeloid leukemia, so the T cells may come from the graft donor. This specimen was PBMCs, mostly from graft donor cells, taken 360 days after TCRalphabeta/CD19-depleted stem cell transplant. This chain uses TRBV7-3 with TRBJ2-3; D is unclear. CDR3 sequence reads: CASSTLDRPDTQYF. In DNA form, the CDR3 reads TGTGCCAGCAGCACGTTGGACCGGCCAGATACGCAGTATTTT.